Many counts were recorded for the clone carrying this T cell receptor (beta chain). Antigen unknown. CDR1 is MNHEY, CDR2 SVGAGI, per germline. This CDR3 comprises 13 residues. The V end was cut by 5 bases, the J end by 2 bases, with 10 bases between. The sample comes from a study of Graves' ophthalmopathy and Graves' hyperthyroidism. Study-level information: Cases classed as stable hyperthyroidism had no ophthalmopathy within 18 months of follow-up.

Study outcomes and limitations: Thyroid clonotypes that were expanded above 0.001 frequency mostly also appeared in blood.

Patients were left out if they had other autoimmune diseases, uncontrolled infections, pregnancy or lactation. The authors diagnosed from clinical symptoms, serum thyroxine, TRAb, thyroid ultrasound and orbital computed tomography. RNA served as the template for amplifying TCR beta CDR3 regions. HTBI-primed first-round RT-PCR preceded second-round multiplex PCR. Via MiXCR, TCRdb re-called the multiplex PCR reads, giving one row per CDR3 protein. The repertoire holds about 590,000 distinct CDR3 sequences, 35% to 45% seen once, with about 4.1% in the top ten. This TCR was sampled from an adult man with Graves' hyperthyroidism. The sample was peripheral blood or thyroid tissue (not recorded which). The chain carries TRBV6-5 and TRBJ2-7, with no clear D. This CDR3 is CASSDLTAYEQYF. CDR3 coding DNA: TGTGCCAGCAGTGATTTAACGGCCTACGAGCAGTACTTC.